This is a list of T cell receptor beta chains from one sample in a study of blood T cell repertoires in COVID-19. Sequencing was performed with immunoSEQ multiplex PCR; in TCRdb, only in-frame clones are kept and a portion is missing. The sample contains about 300,000 clones, around 90% of which appear only once. Sequencing was carried out using peripheral blood. These receptor sequences come from a man aged 18 to 30 who had recovered from COVID-19. The CDR3 runs from the conserved cysteine through the conserved F or W. The D gene is left open where the match is weak. Rows may omit the clone size; those that give it use once, few, many or a size class.

V	size	J	D	CDR3	DNA
TRBV2	.	TRBJ2-1	TRBD2	CAGKKTSGVYNEQFF	TGTGCCGGTAAAAAAACTAGCGGGGTATACAATGAGCAGTTCTTC
TRBV5-1	.	TRBJ2-1	.	CASSSGTISYNEQFF	TGCGCCAGCAGCTCGGGTACTATCTCCTACAATGAGCAGTTCTTC
TRBV6-5	.	TRBJ1-1	.	CASRWGDTEAFF	TGTGCCAGCAGGTGGGGGGACACTGAAGCTTTCTTT
TRBV6-5	.	TRBJ1-4	.	CASRASNEKLFF	TGTGCCAGCAGAGCCTCTAATGAAAAACTGTTTTTT
TRBV29-1	.	TRBJ2-7	TRBD1	CSALTGDSYEQYF	TGCAGCGCCCTGACAGGGGATTCCTACGAGCAGTACTTC
TRBV18	.	TRBJ2-7	TRBD1	CASSIGTGDYEQYF	TGTGCCAGCTCAATCGGGACAGGGGACTACGAGCAGTACTTC
TRBV29-1	.	TRBJ2-1	.	CSVAPRGFDEQFF	TGCAGCGTTGCCCCGCGAGGGTTCGATGAGCAGTTCTTC
TRBV19	.	TRBJ1-2	.	CASSPGGGGYGYTF	TGTGCCAGTAGTCCCGGAGGGGGGGGATATGGCTACACCTTC
TRBV7-2	.	TRBJ1-4	TRBD1	CASSLGQGVEKLFF	TGTGCCAGCAGCTTAGGCCAGGGGGTTGAAAAACTGTTTTTT
TRBV29-1	.	TRBJ1-1	.	CSVGEGVYVEAFF	TGCAGCGTTGGCGAGGGAGTCTATGTTGAAGCTTTCTTT
TRBV14	once	TRBJ2-5	TRBD2	CASSQGVLAGGGGETQYF	TGTGCCAGCAGCCAAGGGGTCCTAGCGGGAGGAGGCGGAGAGACCCAGTACTTC
TRBV9	.	TRBJ2-2	.	CASSVALSGSNTGELFF	TGTGCCAGCAGCGTAGCTTTATCGGGTAGCAACACCGGGGAGCTGTTTTTT